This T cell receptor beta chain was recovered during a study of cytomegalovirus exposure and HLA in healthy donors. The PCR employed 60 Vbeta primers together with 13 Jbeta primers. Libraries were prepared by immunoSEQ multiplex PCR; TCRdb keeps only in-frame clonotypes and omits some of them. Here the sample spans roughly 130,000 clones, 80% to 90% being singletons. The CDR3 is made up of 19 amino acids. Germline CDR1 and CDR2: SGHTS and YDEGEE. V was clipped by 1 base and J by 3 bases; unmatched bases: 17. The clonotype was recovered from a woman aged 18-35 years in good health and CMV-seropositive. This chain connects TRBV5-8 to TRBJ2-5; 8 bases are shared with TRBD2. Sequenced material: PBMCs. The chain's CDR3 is CASSLRAGEWSISEETQYF. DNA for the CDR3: TGTGCCAGCAGCTTGAGAGCGGGGGAATGGAGTATATCGGAAGAGACCCAGTACTTC.